This T cell receptor beta chain was identified in a study of blood T cell repertoires in COVID-19. The assay was immunoSEQ multiplex PCR, and TCRdb's table has in-frame clones only and misses some. This table holds about 180,000 clones, 75% to 90% found once. The V end was cut by 1 base, the J end by 11 bases, with 11 bases between. The CDR3 totals 12 residues. What was sequenced was peripheral blood. The chain joins TRBV12-3 or TRBV12-4 to TRBJ1-1; D is unclear. This sequence originates from a woman aged 55-69 years with acute or convalescent COVID-19. This CDR3 is CASSLGPPWAFF. The CDR3 nucleotides read TGTGCCAGCAGTTTAGGGCCCCCCTGGGCTTTCTTT.